The 29 T cell receptor beta chains below were found in one sample sequenced in a study of CD8 T cells in Susac syndrome. Random-hexamer reverse transcription was applied to roughly 0.5 to 1 ug RNA. TCRdb fed the immunoSEQ multiplex PCR reads into MiXCR, producing one record per CDR3 protein. The sample has about 47,000 distinct CDR3 sequences; around 93% are singletons. Sequencing was done on a sample of CD8+ T cells from PBMCs. The receptors were gathered from a human donor in good health.

In this sample, this clonotype turned up once. The V gene is TRBV2, the J gene TRBJ2-1; a possible D gene is TRBD1 (6 bases). CDR3 length: 15 residues. Germline CDR1 reads SNHLY; CDR2 reads FYNNEI. V gave up 8 bases and J gave up 0 bases, with 14 bases separating them. The CDR3 DNA is TGTGCCAGCCTTATTAGGACAGACTCCTACAATGAGCAGTTCTTC. Its translation: CASLIRTDSYNEQFF.

The chain combines TRBV6-5 with TRBJ2-3; 10 nucleotides align to TRBD1. This CDR3 comprises 14 residues. The junction had 4 bases not matched to a gene; V was cut back by 5 bases and J by 5 bases. Germline CDR1 is MNHEY and CDR2 is SVGAGI. CDR3: CASSPGTGEDTQYF. The DNA of the CDR3 is TGTGCCAGCAGTCCTGGGACAGGGGAAGATACGCAGTATTTT.

This chain joins TRBV20-1 and TRBJ1-5; a possible D gene is TRBD1 (5 bases). CDR1 and CDR2 (germline): DFQATT, SNEGSKA (reference sequence). The CDR3 has 14 amino acids. Between the trimmed V and J ends, which lost 0 bases and 6 bases, there was a span of 12 bases. CDR3 in amino acids: CSAREPGYTQPQHF. The CDR3 nucleotides are TGCAGTGCTAGAGAGCCAGGGTATACTCAGCCCCAGCATTTT.

V is TRBV2 and J is TRBJ2-3; 11 bases agree with TRBD2. The V segment lost 8 bases and the J segment 5 bases; nucleotides outside the gene matches: 9. Germline V gene sequence: CDR1 SNHLY, CDR2 FYNNEI. This CDR3 contains 15 residues. This CDR3 reads CASERTSGQGDTQYF. The CDR3 nucleotides read TGTGCCAGCGAAAGGACTAGCGGGCAGGGAGATACGCAGTATTTT. Filled out from reference TRBV2 and TRBJ2-3, the complete variable domain reads EPEVTQTPSHQVTQMGQEVILRCVPISNHLYFYWYRQILGQKVEFLVSFYNNEISEKSEIFDDQFSVERPDGSNFTLKIRSTKLEDSAMYFCASERTSGQGDTQYFGPGTRLTVL.

The rearrangement links TRBV27 to TRBJ2-3; 9 bases match TRBD2. J was trimmed by 2 bases and V by 2 bases; bases with no gene match: 8. The CDR3 runs to 17 residues. Germline CDR1 reads MNHEY; CDR2 reads SMNVEV (reference sequence). CDR3 DNA sequence: TGTGCCAGCAGTTTAATGGGTCTAGCGGGGCTCACAGATACGCAGTATTTT. This codes for CASSLMGLAGLTDTQYF.

J is TRBJ2-7 and V is TRBV9; unclear D gene. This CDR3 spans 15 amino acids. Trimming shortened V by 3 bases and J by 3 bases, and 16 bases separated the two germline ends. Germline loops: CDR1 SGDLS, CDR2 YYNGEE. The CDR3 coding sequence is TGTGCCAGCAGCGAGGCGGCTAGTCCCTACTACGAGCAGTACTTC. Translation: CASSEAASPYYEQYF.

The chain links TRBV30 to TRBJ2-3; 9 nucleotides agree with TRBD2. The CDR3 sequence is 16 residues long. CDR1 and CDR2 (germline): GTSNPN, SVGIG (reference sequence). After removal of 4 bases from V and 6 bases from J, the junction contained 14 bases not matched to a gene. CDR3 loop: CAWNGPSGTAIDTQYF. CDR3 bases: TGTGCCTGGAACGGCCCTAGCGGGACCGCGATCGATACGCAGTATTTT.

This clonotype has a single count. This chain connects TRBV27 to TRBJ2-1, with D perhaps TRBD2 (5 bases). V was shortened by 0 bases and J by 0 bases, with 9 bases between the two germline ends. This CDR3 comprises 16 residues. Germline CDR1 MNHEY, CDR2 SMNVEV (reference sequence). CDR3 coding DNA: TGTGCCAGCAGTTTATCGGGCGGGTACTCCTACAATGAGCAGTTCTTC. This gives the protein CASSLSGGYSYNEQFF.

The V and J genes are TRBV19 and TRBJ1-5; a possible D gene is TRBD1 (5 bases). Germline V gives CDR1 LNHDA, CDR2 SQIVND (reference sequence). The CDR3 runs 15 residues. V lost 5 bases, J lost 1 base, and 12 bases lay in between. This chain's CDR3 is CASSSDSLSNQPQHF. The CDR3 coding sequence is TGTGCCAGTAGTTCTGACAGCCTGAGCAATCAGCCCCAGCATTTT.

The genes are TRBV19 and TRBJ2-1; D is possibly TRBD2 (6 bases). CDR3 length: 13 residues. Germline V CDR1 and CDR2: LNHDA, SQIVND (reference sequence). Trimming took off 1 base at V and 9 bases at J, with 10 bases between the two ends. CDR3 amino acids: CASSIVQGGEQFF. The CDR3 nucleotides read TGTGCCAGTAGTATAGTTCAGGGAGGTGAGCAGTTCTTC. Full variable domain (remainder filled in from reference TRBV19 and TRBJ2-1): DGGITQSPKYLFRKEGQNVTLSCEQNLNHDAMYWYRQDPGQGLRLIYYSQIVNDFQKGDIAEGYSVSREKKESFPLTVTSAQKNPTAFYLCASSIVQGGEQFFGPGTRLTVL.

The chain employs TRBV29-1 and TRBJ2-5; D might be TRBD2 (5 bases). Trimming cost V 3 bases and J 5 bases, with 10 bases left between them. The CDR3 has 12 amino acids. Germline assignment: CDR1 SQVTM and CDR2 ANQGSEA. CDR3 region: CSVDSGEETQYF. In DNA form, the CDR3 reads TGCAGCGTTGATTCTGGGGAGGAGACCCAGTACTTC.

This chain joins TRBV7-2 and TRBJ2-1, with TRBD2 identical over 9 bases. Germline V gives CDR1 SGHTA, CDR2 FQGNSA. Trimming at V came to 1 base and at J to 2 bases, leaving 12 bases not matched to a gene. The CDR3 totals 19 residues. The chain's CDR3 is CASSLVAGGPRRAYNEQFF. The CDR3 DNA sequence: TGTGCCAGCAGCTTAGTGGCGGGAGGGCCGAGGAGGGCCTACAATGAGCAGTTCTTC.

J is TRBJ2-7 and V is TRBV27; 10 bases fit TRBD2. This CDR3 has 14 amino acids. The V and J ends lost 5 bases and 2 bases, in that order; junction bases with no gene match: 3. Germline-derived CDR1 and CDR2 are MNHEY and SMNVEV (reference sequence). The CDR3 DNA reads as TGTGCCAGCAGTCTCACTAGCGGGGCCTACGAGCAGTACTTC. This codes for CASSLTSGAYEQYF.

The chain combines TRBV12-3 or TRBV12-4 with TRBJ2-1; the match to TRBD1 covers 7 bases. The ends lost 3 bases at V and 5 bases at J; junction bases unmatched: 7. This CDR3 is 15 amino acids long. The CDR3 is CASSFAGGAHNEQFF. The CDR3 nucleotides read TGTGCCAGCAGTTTTGCAGGGGGAGCGCACAATGAGCAGTTCTTC.

The chain uses TRBV2 and TRBJ2-5; D may be TRBD1 (7 bases). The CDR3 has 17 amino acids. V dropped 6 bases and J dropped 5 bases, with 25 bases sitting between them. The germline V gene encodes CDR1 SNHLY and CDR2 FYNNEI. In DNA form, the CDR3 reads TGTGCCAGCAGACCCAACCGCGTTACAGGGGCGGGGGAGACCCAGTACTTC. This codes for CASRPNRVTGAGETQYF.

V and J are TRBV7-9 and TRBJ2-7; TRBD1 agrees at 7 bases. The CDR3 is 15 residues long. The ends lost 1 base at V and 5 bases at J; junction bases unmatched: 8. Germline assignment: CDR1 SEHNR and CDR2 FQNEAQ (reference sequence). DNA of the CDR3: TGTGCCAGCAGCTTAGGGGTAGGGGGCGAACACGAGCAGTACTTC. Its protein product is CASSLGVGGEHEQYF.

The V call is TRBV5-1, the J call TRBJ1-1; maybe TRBD1 (6 bases). Per germline, CDR1 SGHRS and CDR2 YFSETQ. This CDR3 spans 17 amino acids. The V and J ends lost 3 bases and 0 bases respectively, with 18 bases between them. CDR3 coding DNA: TGCGCCAGCAGCTCCTTACTCCTTGACAGGTTGAACACTGAAGCTTTCTTT. This sequence encodes CASSSLLLDRLNTEAFF.

This clonotype was observed a few times. The chain uses TRBV14 and TRBJ1-1; weak D call: TRBD1 (6 bases). Between the trimmed V and J ends, which lost 4 bases and 1 base, there was a span of 7 bases. There are 13 residues in the CDR3. Germline lookup yields CDR1 SGHDN and CDR2 FVKESK. The DNA of the CDR3 is TGTGCCAGCAGCCCCAGGGGGAACACTGAAGCTTTCTTT. Its protein product is CASSPRGNTEAFF. The variable domain in full, completed from reference TRBV14 and TRBJ1-1, reads EAGVTQFPSHSVIEKGQTVTLRCDPISGHDNLYWYRRVMGKEIKFLLHFVKESKQDESGMPNNRFLAERTGGTYSTLKVQPAELEDSGVYFCASSPRGNTEAFFGQGTRLTVV.

The rearrangement uses TRBV29-1 and TRBJ1-1, with 7 bases lining up with TRBD1. Germline lookup yields CDR1 SQVTM and CDR2 ANQGSEA. After removal of 8 bases from V and 6 bases from J, the junction contained 3 bases not matched to a gene. CDR3 length: 10 amino acids. CDR3 sequence reads: CSSGQAEAFF. CDR3 in DNA: TGCAGCTCAGGACAGGCTGAAGCTTTCTTT. Complete variable domain (other parts from reference TRBV29-1 and TRBJ1-1): SAVISQKPSRDICQRGTSLTIQCQVDSQVTMMFWYRQQPGQSLTLIATANQGSEATYESGFVIDKFPISRPNLTFSTLTVSNMSPEDSSIYLCSSGQAEAFFGQGTRLTVV.

The chain's CDR3 is CASSYGGTSEQYF. The CDR3 region has the DNA TGTGCCAGCAGTTACGGGGGAACGAGTGAGCAGTACTTC. The gene calls are TRBV6-5 and TRBJ2-7; possibly TRBD1 or TRBD2 for D (5 bases each). With 2 bases removed from V and 7 bases from J, the gap between germline ends came to 12 bases. Germline-derived CDR1 and CDR2 are MNHEY and SVGAGI. The CDR3 is made up of 13 amino acids.

The chain combines TRBV7-9 with TRBJ2-3, with TRBD2 identical over 9 bases. The germline V gene encodes CDR1 SEHNR and CDR2 FQNEAQ (reference sequence). V lost 0 bases to trimming and J lost 7 bases; unmatched junction nucleotides: 14. This CDR3 has 18 amino acids. The CDR3 coding sequence is TGTGCCAGCAGCTTAGCCATGCTCGGTAGCGGGAGAATAAATACGCAGTATTTT. This encodes CASSLAMLGSGRINTQYF.

The rearrangement joins TRBV6-5 to TRBJ2-3; D is undetermined. The V end lost 2 bases, the J end lost 1 base, and 10 bases lay between the germline ends. Germline values: CDR1 MNHEY, CDR2 SVGAGI. The CDR3 has 15 residues. CDR3 residues: CASSYGYPGTDTQYF. CDR3 DNA: TGTGCCAGCAGTTACGGTTACCCGGGCACAGATACGCAGTATTTT.

The rearrangement uses TRBV4-1 and TRBJ2-5, with 7 bases that match TRBD2. The CDR3 sequence is 18 residues long. V lost 0 bases, J lost 4 bases, and 14 bases stayed unmatched. Germline assignment: CDR1 MGHRA and CDR2 YSYEKL. CDR3 loop: CASSQERGGLAVRETQYF. DNA of the CDR3: TGCGCCAGCAGCCAAGAACGAGGCGGGCTAGCGGTGCGAGAGACCCAGTACTTC.

The rearrangement joins TRBV9 to TRBJ1-2, with D possibly TRBD1 on 5 matching bases. The germline V gene has CDR1 SGDLS and CDR2 YYNGEE. V lost 0 bases and J lost 1, with 7 bases in between. This CDR3 has 14 residues. DNA for the CDR3: TGTGCCAGCAGCGTAGGACAGCATAACTATGGCTACACCTTC. Its protein product is CASSVGQHNYGYTF.

The chain is built from TRBV7-9 and TRBJ2-7, with 7 bases fitting TRBD1. This CDR3 has 15 amino acids. J was trimmed by 4 bases and V by 7 bases; bases with no gene match: 13. The V gene's germline CDR1 is SEHNR and CDR2 FQNEAQ (reference sequence). CDR3 in amino acids: CASTPLGQTSYEQYF. CDR3 DNA sequence: TGTGCCAGCACCCCTCTGGGACAGACGAGTTACGAGCAGTACTTC.

The chain links TRBV4-1 to TRBJ2-7; 10 bases are shared with TRBD2. From germline, CDR1 is MGHRA and CDR2 YSYEKL. This CDR3 is 15 amino acids long. Trimming at V came to 1 base and at J to 3 bases, leaving 3 bases not matched to a gene. This CDR3 is CASSQVGTSDYEQYF. CDR3 sequence (DNA): TGCGCCAGCAGCCAAGTGGGGACTAGCGACTACGAGCAGTACTTC.

The chain uses TRBV4-1 and TRBJ1-5; D is undetermined. The CDR3 contains 11 residues. The germline V gene has CDR1 MGHRA and CDR2 YSYEKL. Trimming took 0 bases from V and 6 from J, leaving 0 bases between them. The CDR3 bases are TGCGCCAGCAGCCAAGATCAGCCCCAGCATTTT. Translating gives CASSQDQPQHF.

The gene calls are TRBV29-1 and TRBJ2-2; D unresolved. From germline, CDR1 is SQVTM and CDR2 ANQGSEA. The germline V and J ends were trimmed by 4 bases and 0 bases, with 3 bases remaining between them. The CDR3 loop spans 12 amino acids. CDR3 nucleotide sequence: TGCAGCGTTGTTTCGAACACCGGGGAGCTGTTTTTT. Amino acid sequence: CSVVSNTGELFF.

This chain joins TRBV13 and TRBJ2-2; D is unresolved. The V end was cut by 4 bases, the J end by 8 bases, with 8 bases between. Germline CDR1 and CDR2: PRHDT and FYEKMQ (reference sequence). CDR3 length equals 12 residues. CDR3 in DNA: TGTGCCAGCAGCTCAATAACTGGGGAGCTGTTTTTT. Translated, it gives CASSSITGELFF.